This T cell receptor (beta chain) came from a study of tumor and adjacent non-tumor tissue in lung cancer. This CDR3 is built from 15 residues. Trimming cost V 2 bases and J 13 bases, with 26 bases left between them. CDR1 and CDR2 from the germline V gene are DFQATT and SNEGSKA (reference sequence). The template was RNA from unsorted bulk tissue. TCRbeta libraries were built with three rounds of nested PCR, modified from ARM-PCR. TCRdb independently ran MiXCR on the multiplex PCR reads; one entry per CDR3 protein. The sample lists approximately 90,000 distinct CDR3 sequences; 67% were seen once. The TCR comes from a man in his sixties with non-small cell lung cancer. This rearrangement joins TRBV20-1 to TRBJ1-2, with D unclear. Material for sequencing was lung tumor tissue. The DNA for the CDR3 is TGCAGTGCTAGACGTAACTTGGACGGATCCTATGGCCGCACCTTC. The encoded protein is CSARRNLDGSYGRTF.